One sample yielded the 10 T cell receptor beta chains listed below, sequenced in a study of T cells in Graves' hyperthyroidism and ophthalmopathy. RNA transcripts provided the source from which TCR beta CDR3 regions were amplified. Researchers ran a first-round RT-PCR on the TCR CDR3 using the HTBI primer set. TCRdb used MiXCR to reprocess the multiplex PCR reads, holding one entry per CDR3 protein. The table shows a few hundred thousand distinct CDR3 sequences, with about a fifth occurring only once. The sequenced material came from blood. These receptors originate from a woman younger than 35 with Graves' hyperthyroidism.

The rearrangement joins TRBV11-1 to TRBJ1-2; D gene unclear. Trimming stripped 4 bases from V and 7 bases from J, with 22 bases between. The CDR3 covers 16 residues. Germline-derived CDR1 and CDR2 are SGHAT and FQDESV (reference sequence). The CDR3: CASSSQRGIYYGGYTF. CDR3 bases: TGTGCCAGCAGCTCACAGAGAGGGATATACTATGGTGGCTACACCTTC.

There are many counts of this clonotype. The chain combines TRBV30 with TRBJ1-5; TRBD1 might be the D (5 bases). Germline V gene data show CDR1 as GTSNPN and CDR2 as SVGIG (reference sequence). CDR3 length: 15 amino acids. Trimming pared 0 bases from V and 7 bases from J, leaving 16 bases between. The CDR3 loop is CAWSVLSGRDQPQHF. Here the CDR3 DNA reads TGTGCCTGGAGTGTGTTGTCAGGGCGAGACCAGCCCCAGCATTTT.

In nucleotides, the CDR3 is TGTGCCAGCAGTTTAGTGGGACAGGGTGTTCAGCCCCAGCATTTT. Residues: CASSLVGQGVQPQHF. This rearrangement joins TRBV12-3 or TRBV12-4 to TRBJ1-5; 9 bases are a match to TRBD1. The V and J ends lost 1 base and 6 bases, in that order; junction bases with no gene match: 4. The CDR3 is 15 residues long.

This clonotype showed up many times. CDR3 amino acids: CASSLFPAAGKTYEQYF. Here the CDR3 DNA reads TGTGCCAGCAGCTTGTTTCCGGCCGCAGGGAAGACCTACGAGCAGTACTTC. This sequence joins TRBV11-2 and TRBJ2-7, with a tentative D call TRBD1 (5 bases). Germline V lookup: CDR1 SGHAT, CDR2 FQNNGV. The CDR3 runs 17 residues. The ends were cut back, 3 bases at V and 2 bases at J, with 20 bases in the middle.

This clonotype appeared many times. The J gene is TRBJ2-7, the V gene TRBV7-8; D gene uncertain. The V end lost 5 bases, the J end lost 3 bases, and 17 bases lay between the germline ends. CDR3 length: 15 amino acids. Germline V lookup: CDR1 SGHVS, CDR2 FQNEAQ. The CDR3 loop reads CASSTSLDPGYEQYF. Here the CDR3 DNA reads TGTGCCAGCAGCACCAGCCTGGACCCAGGCTACGAGCAGTACTTC.

This clonotype was seen at least ten times. The V and J genes are TRBV9 and TRBJ2-5; D possibly corresponds to TRBD1 (5 bases). Looked up from germline, CDR1 is SGDLS and CDR2 is YYNGEE. Trimming stripped 4 bases from V and 2 bases from J, with 12 bases between. The CDR3 totals 14 residues. CDR3 in DNA: TGTGCCAGCAGCCCTTTTGACAGACAAGAGACCCAGTACTTC. Translation gives CASSPFDRQETQYF.

At least ten counts were recorded for this clonotype. The chain employs TRBV12-3 or TRBV12-4 and TRBJ1-5; no firm D call. The CDR3 is 13 residues long. Trimming left V 9 bases short and J 1 base short, with 10 bases between. The CDR3 sequence: CASRRLSNQPQHF. DNA of the CDR3: TGTGCCAGTAGACGTCTGAGCAATCAGCCCCAGCATTTT.

This clonotype was seen at least ten times. This CDR3 reads CASSRTSGAYEQYF. CDR3 DNA: TGTGCCAGCAGTAGGACTAGCGGGGCTTACGAGCAGTACTTC. This sequence joins TRBV28 and TRBJ2-7, with 12 bases identical to TRBD2. V lost 5 bases to trimming and J lost 4 bases; unmatched junction nucleotides: 3. Per the germline V gene, CDR1 is MDHEN and CDR2 is SYDVKM. The CDR3 is 14 amino acids.

Ten or more counts support this clonotype. The chain carries TRBV18 and TRBJ2-7; D remains unclear. The germline gives CDR1 KGHSH, CDR2 LQKENI. The CDR3 spans 16 residues. V was clipped by 1 base and J by 0 bases, with 13 bases between them. The chain's CDR3 is CASSPRSPARSYEQYF. The CDR3 coding sequence is TGTGCCAGCTCACCACGGTCGCCAGCCCGCTCCTACGAGCAGTACTTC.

This clonotype was observed a single time. The chain uses TRBV6-1 and TRBJ1-5; no firm D call. Trimming took off 1 base at V and 7 bases at J, with 8 bases between the two ends. The CDR3 has 13 residues. CDR1 and CDR2 (germline): MNHNS, SASEGT. CDR3 protein: CASSEGQPQPQHF. Here the CDR3 DNA reads TGTGCCAGCAGTGAAGGGCAGCCCCAGCCCCAGCATTTT.